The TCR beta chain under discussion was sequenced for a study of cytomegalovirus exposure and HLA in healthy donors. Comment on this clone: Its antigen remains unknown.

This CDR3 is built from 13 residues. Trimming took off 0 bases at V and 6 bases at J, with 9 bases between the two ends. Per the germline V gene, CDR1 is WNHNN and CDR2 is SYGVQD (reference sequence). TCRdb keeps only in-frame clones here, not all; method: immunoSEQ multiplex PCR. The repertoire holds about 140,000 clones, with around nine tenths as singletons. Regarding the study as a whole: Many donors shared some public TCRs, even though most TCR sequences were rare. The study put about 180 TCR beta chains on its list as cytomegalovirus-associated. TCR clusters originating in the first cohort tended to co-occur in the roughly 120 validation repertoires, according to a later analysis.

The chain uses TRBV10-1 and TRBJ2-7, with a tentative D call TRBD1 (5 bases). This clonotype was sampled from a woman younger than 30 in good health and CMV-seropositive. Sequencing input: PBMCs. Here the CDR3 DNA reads TGCGCCAGCAGTGAGTCGTGGGGCGGCGAGCAGTACTTC. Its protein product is CASSESWGGEQYF.